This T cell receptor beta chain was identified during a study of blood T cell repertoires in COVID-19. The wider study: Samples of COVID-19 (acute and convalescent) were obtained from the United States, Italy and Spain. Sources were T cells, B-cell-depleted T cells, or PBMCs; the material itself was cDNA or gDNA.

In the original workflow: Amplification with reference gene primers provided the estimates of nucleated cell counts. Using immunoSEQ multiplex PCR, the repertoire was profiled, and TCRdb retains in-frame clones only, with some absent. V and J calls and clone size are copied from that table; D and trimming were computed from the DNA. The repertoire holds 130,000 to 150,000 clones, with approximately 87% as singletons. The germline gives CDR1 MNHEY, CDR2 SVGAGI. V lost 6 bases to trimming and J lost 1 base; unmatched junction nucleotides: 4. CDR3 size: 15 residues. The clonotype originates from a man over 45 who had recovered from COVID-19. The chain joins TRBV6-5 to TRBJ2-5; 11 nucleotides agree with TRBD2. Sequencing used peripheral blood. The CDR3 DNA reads TGTGCCAGCAGGGTGACTAGCGGGGCCCAAGAGACCCAGTACTTC. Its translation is CASRVTSGAQETQYF.